The 17 T cell receptor beta chains given below trace back to one sample, sequenced in a study of T-cell memory formation after mild COVID-19. TCRdb analysed the 5' RACE reads with MiXCR anew, one entry per CDR3 protein. The profile shows 150,000 to 200,000 distinct CDR3 sequences, 16% of them singletons. The specimen sequenced was PBMCs or a T cell subset sorted from them (not recorded which). These receptors came from an adult woman who had mild COVID-19 (a few samples of this study predate the infection). Cell type and time point are not known.

This clonotype was seen a handful of times. At one end the junction does not follow the germline gene, possibly because of a read error. This chain connects TRBV24-1 to TRBJ1-2; D gene uncertain. The CDR3 runs 14 residues. Germline V CDR1 and CDR2: KGHDR, SFDVKD. CDR3 DNA: TGTGCCACCAGTGATTTTGCGAAGTCCTATGGCTACACTTTC. Translated: CATSDFAKSYGYTF.

There are many counts of this clonotype. The chain employs TRBV7-2 and TRBJ2-3, with TRBD2 identical over 10 bases. Germline-derived CDR1 and CDR2 are SGHTA and FQGNSA. V was pared by 6 bases and J by 3 bases, with 6 bases of the junction left unmatched. CDR3 size: 15 residues. The CDR3 nucleotides read TGTGCCAGCAGACCAGCGGGGGGGCCGACAGATACGCAGTATTTT. This sequence encodes CASRPAGGPTDTQYF.

This clonotype was seen a few times. J is TRBJ2-3 and V is TRBV24-1; no definite D call. The CDR3 is made up of 15 amino acids. Trimming left V 3 bases short and J 2 bases short, with 11 bases between. Germline loops: CDR1 KGHDR, CDR2 SFDVKD. The CDR3 here is CATSDTHRPTDTQYF. The CDR3 DNA reads as TGTGCCACCAGTGATACTCACCGACCCACAGATACGCAGTATTTT.

The chain uses TRBV10-2 and TRBJ2-2, with 12 bases fitting TRBD2. The junction had 9 bases not matched to a gene; V was cut back by 7 bases and J by 0 bases. The CDR3 has 18 amino acids. Germline values: CDR1 WSHSY, CDR2 SAAADI. The CDR3 here is CASIRRTSGDANTGELFF. The DNA of the CDR3 is TGCGCCAGCATTCGGCGGACTAGCGGGGATGCGAACACCGGGGAGCTGTTTTTT.

The CDR3 coding sequence is TGTGCCTGGAGCGCCTACAATGAGCAGTTCTTC. Protein product: CAWSAYNEQFF. The chain combines TRBV30 with TRBJ2-1, with D unclear. CDR3 length equals 11 residues. CDR1 and CDR2 from the germline V gene are GTSNPN and SVGIG (reference sequence). Trimming cost V 3 bases and J 2 bases, with 2 bases left between them.

This chain joins TRBV24-1 and TRBJ2-7; 9 bases map to TRBD1. This CDR3 region has 15 residues. Germline-derived CDR1 and CDR2 are KGHDR and SFDVKD. The V and J ends lost 3 bases and 1 base, in that order; junction bases with no gene match: 3. CDR3 in amino acids: CATSDPGQGSYEQYF. The CDR3 DNA reads TGTGCCACCAGTGATCCGGGACAGGGTTCCTACGAGCAGTACTTC.

The chain carries TRBV3-1 and TRBJ1-1, with 8 nucleotides matching TRBD1. Per germline, CDR1 LGHDT and CDR2 YNNKEL (reference sequence). V shed 5 bases, J shed 5 bases, and the junction held 7 bases outside the gene matches. The CDR3 loop spans 14 amino acids. As DNA, the CDR3 is TGTGCCAGCAGCTACCAGGGGGCGAATACTGAAGCTTTCTTT. As protein: CASSYQGANTEAFF.

CDR3 sequence reads: CSANQAVTEQFF. CDR3 bases: TGCAGTGCTAATCAAGCAGTCACTGAGCAGTTCTTC. V gene TRBV20-1 combines with J gene TRBJ2-1, with unresolved D. In germline, CDR1 is DFQATT, CDR2 SNEGSKA (reference sequence). The CDR3 sequence is 12 residues long. With 4 bases removed from V and 9 bases from J, the gap between germline ends came to 13 bases.

This clonotype was recorded at least ten times. The chain recombines TRBV5-1 with TRBJ2-3, with a weak D call TRBD1 (6 bases). Germline V gives CDR1 SGHRS, CDR2 YFSETQ. The CDR3 has 15 residues. V dropped 3 bases and J dropped 1 base, with 12 bases sitting between them. The CDR3 is CASSSTGPGTDTQYF. The CDR3 nucleotides read TGCGCCAGCAGCTCTACAGGGCCCGGCACAGATACGCAGTATTTT.

This clonotype was observed at least ten times. This chain uses TRBV15 with TRBJ1-1; no clear D. The CDR3 loop spans 17 amino acids. Trimming removed 0 bases at V and 1 base at J, with 15 bases between. Looked up from germline, CDR1 is LNHNV and CDR2 is YYDKDF (reference sequence). As DNA, the CDR3 is TGTGCCACCAGCAGAGATAGCTTCCCGGCGAGGAACACTGAAGCTTTCTTT. Translated, it gives CATSRDSFPARNTEAFF.

V and J are TRBV29-1 and TRBJ1-5; 10 nucleotides agree with TRBD1. The CDR3 has 13 residues. V lost 6 bases to trimming and J lost 7 bases; unmatched junction nucleotides: 6. Germline V gene data show CDR1 as SQVTM and CDR2 as ANQGSEA. For the CDR3, the DNA is TGCAGCGTAGGGACAGGGGACGGACAGCCCCAGCATTTT. Its protein product is CSVGTGDGQPQHF.

This clonotype was detected only a few times. The chain is built from TRBV7-8 and TRBJ2-3; D perhaps matches TRBD2 (6 bases). V was cut by 7 bases and J by 1 base, with 12 bases left in between. CDR1 SGHVS and CDR2 FQNEAQ come from the germline V gene. CDR3 length: 14 amino acids. The CDR3 DNA is TGTGCCAGCACTAGGGACTCCGGCACAGATACGCAGTATTTT. Translating it yields CASTRDSGTDTQYF.

The table lists this clonotype with a few counts. This chain connects TRBV4-2 to TRBJ2-7; TRBD2 matches at 10 bases. V was pared by 1 base and J by 3 bases, with 3 bases of the junction left unmatched. The CDR3 runs to 15 residues. CDR1 is LGHNA and CDR2 is YNFKEQ in the germline V gene. The CDR3 DNA reads TGTGCCAGCAGCCAAGGGGGACTAGCGAGCTACGAGCAGTACTTC. This translates into CASSQGGLASYEQYF.

This clonotype has more than one count but fewer than ten. This CDR3 reads CASSPGTLNQPQHF. The CDR3 coding sequence is TGTGCCAGCTCACCTGGGACACTTAATCAGCCCCAGCATTTT. The chain uses TRBV18 and TRBJ1-5, with D maybe TRBD1 (6 bases). The CDR3 covers 14 residues. The V end lost 3 bases, the J end lost 4 bases, and 10 bases lay between the germline ends. CDR1 KGHSH and CDR2 LQKENI come from the germline V gene.

This clonotype was detected a few times. The chain has TRBV24-1 and TRBJ1-5; D is undetermined. In germline, CDR1 is KGHDR, CDR2 SFDVKD. Trimming stripped 2 bases from V and 1 base from J, with 8 bases between. The CDR3 spans 15 residues. The CDR3 DNA reads as TGTGCCACCAGTGATTCCCAGAGAAGCAATCAGCCCCAGCATTTT. The encoded protein is CATSDSQRSNQPQHF.

This clonotype was observed a single time. The rearrangement uses TRBV5-1 and TRBJ2-7; 11 bases are shared with TRBD2. V shed 4 bases and J 2 bases; nucleotides not matched to a gene: 5. The CDR3 is 15 residues long. Germline V gene data show CDR1 as SGHRS and CDR2 as YFSETQ. CDR3 nucleotide sequence: TGCGCCAGCAGCAACGGGACTAGCGGTACCTACGAGCAGTACTTC. It is translated as CASSNGTSGTYEQYF.

The V and J genes are TRBV9 and TRBJ1-5; TRBD1 aligns across 7 bases. V was pared by 4 bases and J by 0 bases, with 7 bases of the junction left unmatched. In germline, CDR1 is SGDLS, CDR2 YYNGEE. This CDR3 is built from 16 residues. CDR3 DNA: TGTGCCAGCAGCCCGGGCAGGGGGGATAGCAATCAGCCCCAGCATTTT. Protein: CASSPGRGDSNQPQHF.